Following are 15 T cell receptor beta chains from one sample sequenced in a study of siplizumab effects on memory and regulatory T cells. Using immunoSEQ multiplex PCR, the repertoire was profiled, and TCRdb retains in-frame clones only, with some absent. The sample consists of roughly 56,000 clones, about 98% of them appearing once. What was sequenced was naive CD8+ T cells sorted from blood. These receptors were collected from a human donor in good health.

The chain's CDR3 is CASSSIDRGRSTEAFF. CDR3 DNA: TGTGCCAGCAGTTCCATTGACAGGGGACGGAGCACTGAAGCTTTCTTT. J is TRBJ1-1 and V is TRBV28, with 8 positions matching TRBD1. CDR1 and CDR2 from the germline V gene are MDHEN and SYDVKM. The CDR3 sequence is 16 residues long. V dropped 4 bases and J dropped 4; count of bases not matched to a gene: 11.

This clone appeared once. One junction end disagrees with the germline gene, perhaps due to a read error. The chain is built from TRBV7-8 and TRBJ2-2, with D possibly TRBD2 on 6 matching bases. Germline V lookup: CDR1 SGHVS, CDR2 FQNEAQ. The CDR3 loop spans 15 amino acids. Here the CDR3 reads CAGSLEREYTGELFF. CDR3 sequence (DNA): TGTGCCGGCAGCTTAGAACGGGAGTACACCGGGGAGCTGTTTTTT.

This chain uses TRBV7-8 with TRBJ2-2, with D maybe TRBD2 (7 bases). Per germline, CDR1 SGHVS and CDR2 FQNEAQ. The CDR3 length is 16 residues. Between the trimmed V and J ends, which lost 0 bases and 3 bases, there was a span of 11 bases. The CDR3 protein is CASSLAGRGYTGELFF. The DNA for the CDR3 is TGTGCCAGCAGCTTAGCGGGGAGGGGGTACACCGGGGAGCTGTTTTTT.

A single count supports this clone. The genes are TRBV28 and TRBJ1-5; 7 bases match TRBD1. The CDR3 covers 17 residues. The V gene end was trimmed by 3 bases and the J gene end by 0 bases; junction bases not matched to a gene: 8. Germline-derived CDR1 and CDR2 are MDHEN and SYDVKM. CDR3 nucleotides: TGTGCCAGCAGTTTTCTTATAGGGGGCGGTAGCAATCAGCCCCAGCATTTT. As protein: CASSFLIGGGSNQPQHF.

The J gene is TRBJ2-3, the V gene TRBV9; no firm D call. Germline CDR1 SGDLS, CDR2 YYNGEE. V was shortened by 2 bases and J by 5 bases, with 9 bases between the two germline ends. The CDR3 covers 13 residues. CDR3 region: CASSVFGEDTQYF. In DNA form, the CDR3 reads TGTGCCAGCAGCGTCTTTGGGGAAGATACGCAGTATTTT. The complete variable domain, with remaining parts taken from reference TRBV9 and TRBJ2-3, reads DSGVTQTPKHLITATGQRVTLRCSPRSGDLSVYWYQQSLDQGLQFLIQYYNGEERAKGNILERFSAQQFPDLHSELNLSSLELGDSALYFCASSVFGEDTQYFGPGTRLTVL.

This sequence joins TRBV28 and TRBJ2-2; tentatively, D is TRBD1 (6 bases). The CDR3 spans 15 residues. The germline V gene has CDR1 MDHEN and CDR2 SYDVKM. Trimming removed 3 bases from V and 6 bases from J, with 14 bases in between. CDR3 in amino acids: CASSFLDSAPGELFF. The DNA for the CDR3 is TGTGCCAGCAGTTTTCTGGACAGTGCTCCCGGGGAGCTGTTTTTT.

The chain links TRBV27 to TRBJ2-1, with D possibly being TRBD1 or TRBD2 (5 bases each). CDR3 size: 12 residues. Germline V lookup: CDR1 MNHEY, CDR2 SMNVEV (reference sequence). V was shortened by 2 bases and J by 9 bases, with 8 bases between the two germline ends. The chain's CDR3 is CASSLRGVEQFF. CDR3 nucleotides: TGTGCCAGCAGTTTAAGGGGAGTTGAGCAGTTCTTC.

The rearrangement links TRBV11-2 to TRBJ1-1; D is unclear. The CDR3 is 12 residues long. Trimming took off 2 bases at V and 11 bases at J, with 12 bases between the two ends. From germline, CDR1 is SGHAT and CDR2 FQNNGV. The CDR3 reads CASSLNSQSAFF. As DNA, the CDR3 is TGTGCCAGCAGCTTAAACTCCCAGTCGGCTTTCTTT.

The rearrangement joins TRBV23-1 to TRBJ1-3; no firm D call. TRBV23-1 is labeled an ORF, and its function is uncertain. The CDR3 is 15 residues long. Trimming removed 6 bases at V and 0 bases at J, with 12 bases between. The CDR3 spells CASRFDLDSGNTIYF. The CDR3 DNA sequence: TGCGCCAGCAGGTTTGATTTGGACTCTGGAAACACCATATATTTT.

The CDR3 DNA is TGTGCCAGCAGCGCTGGGGGCGAGCAGTACTTC. Its protein product is CASSAGGEQYF. The chain has TRBV6-5 and TRBJ2-7, with D perhaps given as TRBD1 or TRBD2 (5 bases each). The CDR3 is made up of 11 amino acids. The germline V gene encodes CDR1 MNHEY and CDR2 SVGAGI. Trimming pared 6 bases from V and 6 bases from J, leaving 9 bases between.

The chain is built from TRBV23-1 and TRBJ2-7; TRBD2 might be the D (5 bases). TRBV23-1 carries the ORF label, with uncertain function. The germline V and J ends were trimmed by 6 bases and 4 bases, with 16 bases remaining between them. The CDR3 totals 14 residues. The CDR3 DNA is TGCGCCAGCAGCCCCCCGGGGTTTAGGTACGAGCAGTACTTC. This encodes CASSPPGFRYEQYF.

CDR3 nucleotide sequence: TGTGCCAGCAGTTTACAGGGTGCTATGACTGAAGCTTTCTTT. As protein: CASSLQGAMTEAFF. The J gene is TRBJ1-1, the V gene TRBV27; D is perhaps TRBD1 (5 bases). The CDR3 has 14 amino acids. Trimming pared 2 bases from V and 5 bases from J, leaving 12 bases between. Germline CDR1 MNHEY, CDR2 SMNVEV (reference sequence).

The chain couples TRBV5-1 to TRBJ2-1; D possibly corresponds to TRBD1 (6 bases). V lost 0 bases to trimming and J lost 7 bases, with 8 bases between them. Germline values: CDR1 SGHRS, CDR2 YFSETQ. The CDR3 runs to 13 residues. The CDR3 is CASSLEGGNEQFF. The CDR3 nucleotides are TGCGCCAGCAGCTTGGAAGGGGGAAATGAGCAGTTCTTC. Full variable domain (missing parts from reference TRBV5-1 and TRBJ2-1): KAGVTQTPRYLIKTRGQQVTLSCSPISGHRSVSWYQQTPGQGLQFLFEYFSETQRNKGNFPGRFSGRQFSNSRSEMNVSTLELGDSALYLCASSLEGGNEQFFGPGTRLTVL.

The chain combines TRBV4-3 with TRBJ1-1, with D unclear. The CDR3 length is 13 residues. V was pared by 4 bases and J by 0 bases, with 6 bases between. Germline loops: CDR1 LGHNA, CDR2 YSLEER. The CDR3: CASSPTLNTEAFF. CDR3 nucleotides: TGCGCCAGCAGCCCGACACTGAACACTGAAGCTTTCTTT.

The chain uses TRBV7-9 and TRBJ2-1, with TRBD1 matching over 9 bases. Germline assignment: CDR1 SEHNR and CDR2 FQNEAQ (reference sequence). The CDR3 extends over 16 amino acids. V was clipped by 6 bases and J by 6 bases; unmatched bases: 12. The CDR3 reads CASSTTGGAGFNEQFF. The DNA for the CDR3 is TGTGCCAGCAGTACCACAGGGGGCGCGGGCTTCAATGAGCAGTTCTTC. Filled out from reference TRBV7-9 and TRBJ2-1, the complete variable domain reads DTGVSQNPRHKITKRGQNVTFRCDPISEHNRLYWYRQTLGQGPEFLTYFQNEAQLEKSRLLSDRFSAERPKGSFSTLEIQRTEQGDSAMYLCASSTTGGAGFNEQFFGPGTRLTVL.